This paragraph covers one T cell receptor (beta chain) sequence. Sequence at one end of the junction differs from germline and may be a read error. This record belongs to a study of CD8+CD57+ T cells in acquired aplastic anemia. The CDR3 covers 13 residues. Per the germline V gene, CDR1 is SGHRS and CDR2 is YFSETQ. The TCR beta profiling, which covered VDJ combination and CDR3 sequence, was carried out using genomic DNA as the template. TCRdb reprocessed the reads with MiXCR, giving one entry per CDR3 protein. Among approximately 98,000 distinct CDR3 sequences listed, roughly two thirds were seen once. Individuals selected for sequencing had exhibited CD8+CD57+ cell expansion on flow cytometry.

V usage is TRBV5-1 and J usage is TRBJ2-3; D is unresolved. The origin of this receptor is a human donor with aplastic anemia. Specimen: sorted CD4+, CD8+, or CD8+CD57+ T cells (not recorded which) from PBMCs. Written as DNA, the CDR3 is TGCGCCAGCAGCTTGCAGCCTACAGATGCGCAGTATTTT. Its protein is CASSLQPTDAQYF. The full variable domain, with the rest looked up from reference TRBV5-1 and TRBJ2-3, is KAGVTQTPRYLIKTRGQQVTLSCSPISGHRSVSWYQQTPGQGLQFLFEYFSETQRNKGNFPGRFSGRQFSNSRSEMNVSTLELGDSALYLCASSLQPTDAQYFGPGTRLTVL.